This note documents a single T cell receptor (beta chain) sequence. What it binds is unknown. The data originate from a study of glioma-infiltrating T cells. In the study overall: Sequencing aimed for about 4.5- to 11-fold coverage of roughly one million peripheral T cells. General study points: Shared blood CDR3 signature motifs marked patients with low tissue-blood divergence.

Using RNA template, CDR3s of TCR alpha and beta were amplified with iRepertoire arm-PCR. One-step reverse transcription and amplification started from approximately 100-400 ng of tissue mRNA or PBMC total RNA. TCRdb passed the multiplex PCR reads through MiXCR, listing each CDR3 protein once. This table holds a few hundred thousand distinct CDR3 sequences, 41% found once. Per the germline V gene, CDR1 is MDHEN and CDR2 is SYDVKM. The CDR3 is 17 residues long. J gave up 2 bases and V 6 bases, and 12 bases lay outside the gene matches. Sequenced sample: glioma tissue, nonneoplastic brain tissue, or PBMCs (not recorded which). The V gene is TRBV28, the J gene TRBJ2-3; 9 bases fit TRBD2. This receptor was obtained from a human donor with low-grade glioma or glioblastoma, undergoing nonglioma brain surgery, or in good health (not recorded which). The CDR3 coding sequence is TGTGCCAGCAGCCTCCGGGGTGGCGGGAGGGCCACAGATACGCAGTATTTT. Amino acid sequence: CASSLRGGGRATDTQYF.